This TCR beta chain stems from a study of T cells in localized non-small cell lung cancer. The study's findings and limits: Without multi-region sequencing, intratumor heterogeneity could not be excluded. In adjacent lung, a median roughly 53 of the top 100 tumor clones were found.

Turning to this clone: What it binds is unknown.

Germline CDR1 MGHRA, CDR2 YSYEKL. V dropped 0 bases and J dropped 8 bases, with 10 bases sitting between them. The CDR3 is 13 amino acids. Profiled with immunoSEQ multiplex PCR; TCRdb holds only in-frame clones, not every one. The sample includes some 130,000 clones, 80% to 90% of them seen just once. The TCR sequence derives from a female donor over 55 with stage I lung adenocarcinoma. The chain couples TRBV4-1 to TRBJ1-1; D is uncertain. Material: peripheral blood, obtained before any cancer treatment. The CDR3 DNA reads as TGCGCCAGCAGCCAAGATATTTTCTGGGAAGCTTTCTTT. Its protein product is CASSQDIFWEAFF.